A selection of T cell receptor beta chains follows, all from one sample in a study of cytomegalovirus exposure and HLA in healthy donors. Clones were sequenced by immunoSEQ multiplex PCR, and TCRdb holds only the in-frame ones, with some missing. The repertoire has fewer than 140,000 clones, 70% to 85% of them found once; the top ten carry roughly 3.4%. Sample: PBMCs. The origin of the receptors is a man aged 60-69 years in good health and CMV-seronegative. CDR3s include the opening cysteine and the closing phenylalanine or tryptophan. A D gene is named only where the DNA matches it firmly. Part of the rows lack a size; the others show once, few, many or a class for expanded clones.

>TRBV29-1|-|-|15|TRBJ2-3
CSVVRLDKNTDTQYF
TGCAGCGTTGTGAGGCTAGATAAGAACACAGATACGCAGTATTTT
>TRBV5-1|-|TRBD2|15|TRBJ2-5
CASSSSRGGRETQYF
TGCGCCAGCAGCTCTTCGCGGGGGGGCAGAGAGACCCAGTACTTC
>TRBV2|once|-|15|TRBJ1-4
CASRQLSGQNEKLFF
TGTGCCAGCAGGCAGCTGAGCGGCCAGAATGAAAAACTGTTTTTT
>TRBV7-9|-|-|14|TRBJ2-3
CASSLVGGTDTQYF
TGTGCCAGCAGCTTAGTAGGGGGCACAGATACGCAGTATTTT
>TRBV7-9|-|TRBD1|13|TRBJ1-1
CASRAGGWTEAFF
TGTGCCAGCAGAGCAGGGGGCTGGACTGAAGCTTTCTTT
>TRBV18|once|TRBD1|16|TRBJ1-5
CASSPNGQGAGQPQHF
TGTGCCAGCTCACCAAATGGGCAGGGGGCCGGGCAGCCCCAGCATTTT
>TRBV5-1|few|-|18|TRBJ2-2
CASSLALRTSVEAGELFF
TGCGCCAGCAGCTTGGCCTTAAGGACATCGGTAGAGGCCGGGGAGCTGTTTTTT
>TRBV15|-|-|19|TRBJ2-7
CATSRGGGVGRGSSYEQYF
TGTGCCACCAGCAGAGGTGGGGGCGTCGGGCGGGGGAGCTCCTACGAGCAGTACTTC
>TRBV30|few|TRBD1|17|TRBJ1-5
CAWSAGIQGAPGQPQHF
TGTGCCTGGAGTGCAGGGATCCAGGGGGCCCCAGGTCAGCCCCAGCATTTT
>TRBV5-1|once|TRBD2|16|TRBJ2-2
CASSLAVAGGTGELFF
TGCGCCAGCAGCTTGGCGGTAGCGGGGGGTACCGGGGAGCTGTTTTTT
>TRBV27|-|TRBD1|14|TRBJ1-4
CASSFRGGTEKLFF
TGTGCCAGCAGTTTTAGAGGGGGCACTGAAAAACTGTTTTTT
>TRBV30|once|TRBD2|17|TRBJ2-3
CAWSVRTGTSGADTQYF
TGTGCCTGGAGTGTACGGACCGGGACTAGCGGGGCAGATACGCAGTATTTT